This section outlines one TCR beta chain sequence together with its context. This record comes from a study of blood T cell repertoires in COVID-19. Sequenced by immunoSEQ multiplex PCR; TCRdb stores in-frame clones only, minus some. The sample shows approximately 250,000 clones, around 80% of them seen only once. The V and J ends lost 1 base and 6 bases respectively, with 13 bases between them. The CDR3 is 14 residues long. The V gene's germline CDR1 is SGHNT and CDR2 YYREEE (reference sequence). The TCR was taken from a man aged 25 to 40 with acute COVID-19. V gene TRBV5-4 combines with J gene TRBJ1-1; D gene unclear. Source material: PBMCs or T cells enriched from blood (not recorded which). CDR3 sequence reads: CASSLPTSGSEAFF. As DNA, the CDR3 is TGTGCCAGCAGCTTGCCTACGTCGGGATCTGAAGCTTTCTTT.